This T cell receptor (beta chain) was sequenced for a study of blood T cell repertoires in COVID-19. Study details: Italy, Spain and the United States were the sources of the convalescent and acute COVID-19 samples.

CDR1 is SNHLY and CDR2 is FYNNEI in the germline V gene. J was trimmed by 1 base and V by 10 bases; bases with no gene match: 7. The CDR3 totals 14 residues. Data came from immunoSEQ multiplex PCR; TCRdb stores just in-frame clones and leaves some out. The table includes roughly 62,000 clones, roughly 80% detected once. Input material: peripheral blood. The V gene is TRBV2, the J gene TRBJ2-5; 9 positions agree with TRBD1. The TCR originated in a man in his fifties or sixties with acute or convalescent COVID-19. Here the CDR3 DNA reads TGTGCCACGGATTACAGGGGGCCCCAAGAGACCCAGTACTTC. Translated: CATDYRGPQETQYF.